This T cell receptor beta chain was found in a study of cytomegalovirus exposure and HLA in healthy donors. Study outcomes and limitations: The classifier, whose performance was assessed in both the original and validation cohorts, reportedly diagnosed cytomegalovirus status with high specificity and sensitivity. Being productive about 90% or about 30% of the time was typical of most TCR beta V segments in an earlier analysis. The authors reported that TCR beta sequences could predict HLA-A and HLA-B alleles. These predictions were accurate for most subjects in the first cohort.

Of note for this clone: The antigen is undetermined.

A multiplex PCR was run with 60 Vbeta primers and 13 Jbeta primers. Profiling relied on immunoSEQ multiplex PCR, and the TCRdb table lists in-frame clones only, not all of them. The profile shows around 300,000 clones, about four fifths of them singletons. This sequence originates from a woman aged 40 to 50 in good health and CMV-seropositive. The sequencing sample was made of PBMCs.

CDR3 coding DNA: TGTGCCTGGAGTGCCGCGGCTTCAGGGGGCTACACCTTC. It encodes CAWSAAASGGYTF. The chain uses TRBV30 and TRBJ1-2; D is perhaps TRBD1 (5 bases). V dropped 1 base and J dropped 8 bases, with 14 bases sitting between them. Germline loops: CDR1 GTSNPN, CDR2 SVGIG (reference sequence). The CDR3 loop spans 13 amino acids. The full variable domain, in which reference TRBV30 and TRBJ1-2 provide the parts outside the CDR3, is SQTIHQWPATLVQPVGSPLSLECTVEGTSNPNLYWYRQAAGRGLQLLFYSVGIGQISSEVPQNLSASRPQDRQFILSSKKLLLSDSGFYLCAWSAAASGGYTFGSGTRLTVV.